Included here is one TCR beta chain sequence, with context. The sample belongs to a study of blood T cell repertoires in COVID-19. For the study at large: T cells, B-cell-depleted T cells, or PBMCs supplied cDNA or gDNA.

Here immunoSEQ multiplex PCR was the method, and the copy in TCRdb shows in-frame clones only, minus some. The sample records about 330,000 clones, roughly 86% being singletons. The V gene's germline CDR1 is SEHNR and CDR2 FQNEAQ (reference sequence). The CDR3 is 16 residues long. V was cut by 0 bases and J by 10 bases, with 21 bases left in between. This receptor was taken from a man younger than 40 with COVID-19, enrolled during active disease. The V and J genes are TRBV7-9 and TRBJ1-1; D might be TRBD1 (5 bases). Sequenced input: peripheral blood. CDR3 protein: CASSLADRILGVGAFF. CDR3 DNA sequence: TGTGCCAGCAGCTTAGCCGACCGGATATTAGGGGTCGGAGCTTTCTTT. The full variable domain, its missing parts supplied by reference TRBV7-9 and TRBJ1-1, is DTGVSQNPRHKITKRGQNVTFRCDPISEHNRLYWYRQTLGQGPEFLTYFQNEAQLEKSRLLSDRFSAERPKGSFSTLEIQRTEQGDSAMYLCASSLADRILGVGAFFGQGTRLTVV.